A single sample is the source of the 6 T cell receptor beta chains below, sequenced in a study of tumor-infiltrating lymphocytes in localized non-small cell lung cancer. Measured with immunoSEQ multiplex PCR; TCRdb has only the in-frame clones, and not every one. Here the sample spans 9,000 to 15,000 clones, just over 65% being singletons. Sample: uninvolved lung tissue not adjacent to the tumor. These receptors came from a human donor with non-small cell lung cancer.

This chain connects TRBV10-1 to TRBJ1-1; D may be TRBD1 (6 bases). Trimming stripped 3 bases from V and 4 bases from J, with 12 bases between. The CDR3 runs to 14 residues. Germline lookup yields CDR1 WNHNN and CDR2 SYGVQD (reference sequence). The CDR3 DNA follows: TGCGCCAGCAGTGAAACTGGGGGCATCACTGAAGCTTTCTTT. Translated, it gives CASSETGGITEAFF.

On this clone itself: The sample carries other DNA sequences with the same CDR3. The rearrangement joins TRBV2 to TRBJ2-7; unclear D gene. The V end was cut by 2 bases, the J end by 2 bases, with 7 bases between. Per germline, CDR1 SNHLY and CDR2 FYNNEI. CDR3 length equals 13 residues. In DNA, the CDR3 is TGTGCCAGCAGTGAACCTTTCACCTACGAGCAGTACTTC. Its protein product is CASSEPFTYEQYF.

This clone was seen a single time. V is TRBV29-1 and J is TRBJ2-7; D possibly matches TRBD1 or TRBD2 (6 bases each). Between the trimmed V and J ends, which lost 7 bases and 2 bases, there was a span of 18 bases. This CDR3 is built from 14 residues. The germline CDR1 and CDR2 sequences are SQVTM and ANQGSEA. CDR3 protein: CSAEIWGATYEQYF. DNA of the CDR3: TGCAGCGCCGAGATTTGGGGGGCCACCTACGAGCAGTACTTC.

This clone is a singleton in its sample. CDR3 in amino acids: CASSSTWDGRILTGELFF. In DNA form, the CDR3 reads TGTGCCAGCAGTTCCACATGGGACGGTAGAATACTCACCGGGGAGCTGTTTTTT. V is TRBV28 and J is TRBJ2-2; possibly TRBD1 or TRBD2 for D (5 bases each). The CDR3 is 18 residues long. Between the trimmed V and J ends, which lost 4 bases and 4 bases, there was a span of 22 bases. CDR1 is MDHEN and CDR2 is SYDVKM in the germline V gene.

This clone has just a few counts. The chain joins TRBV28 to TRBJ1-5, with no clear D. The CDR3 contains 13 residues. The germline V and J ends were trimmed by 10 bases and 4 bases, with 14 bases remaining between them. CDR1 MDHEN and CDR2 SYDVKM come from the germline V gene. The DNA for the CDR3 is TGTGCCAACCAGGCCCAGGTGAATCAGCCCCAGCATTTT. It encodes CANQAQVNQPQHF.

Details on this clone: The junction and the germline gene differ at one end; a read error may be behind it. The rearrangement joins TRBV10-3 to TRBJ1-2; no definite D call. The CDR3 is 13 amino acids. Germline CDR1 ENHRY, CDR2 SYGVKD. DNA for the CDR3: TGTGCCAGCAGTTACCATTCGGGAAGGAGCTACACCTTC. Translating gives CASSYHSGRSYTF.